This TCR beta chain was observed in a study of T-cell reconstitution after alpha-beta-depleted transplantation in children. Whole-study results and caveats: Surviving recipient T cells and intrathymic progenitors accounted for some patients' high TCRbeta diversity at day 60. It was newly produced T cells that mostly accounted for T-cell counts and diversity one year after transplant. Several hundred expanded graft clones reportedly were the source of alpha-beta T cells about two months after transplant.

Germline assignment: CDR1 SGHRS and CDR2 YFSETQ. V gave up 4 bases and J gave up 4 bases, with 14 bases separating them. The CDR3 totals 14 residues. TCRbeta library construction was performed incorporating unique molecular identifiers. One entry per CDR3 protein results from TCRdb running MiXCR on the PCR reads. The table includes 250,000 or so distinct CDR3 sequences, around 7.5% detected once. On this clonotype itself: Its antigen is not known. Since a much larger clone is just one base distant, this may be a read error.

The sequencing used PBMCs, mostly from graft donor cells, collected 180 days after TCRalphabeta/CD19-depleted stem cell transplant. This chain links TRBV5-1 with TRBJ1-2; D possibly corresponds to TRBD1 (5 bases). The sequence came from a male patient aged 10 to 17 who had a stem cell transplant for acute lymphoblastic leukemia, so the T cells may come from the graft donor. The CDR3 region has the DNA TGCGCCAGCAGCACCTCAGGGACTCCCTATGGCTACACCTTC. It yields the protein CASSTSGTPYGYTF.